A single TCR beta chain is shown here with its context. Its antigen is not known. The source of the sample is a study of Ad26.COV2.S vaccination and SARS-CoV-2 variants. About the research overall: The COV1001 Ad26.COV2.S trial arm included the donor. Whole-study findings and limits: The TCR breadth and depth analyses may have produced an underestimate of total T cell responses. Post-vaccination spike-specific CD8+ and CD4+ T cell responses reportedly had substantial breadth.

Noted treatment: 15 to 20 received Ad26.COV2.S at low or high dose, single or two shots; 5 received placebo; per-sample allocation not given. It was on day 63 after the first vaccine or placebo injection that samples were taken. Recruitment in Boston yielded a donor of adult age, 18-55 years. The V gene's germline CDR1 is SGHRS and CDR2 YFSETQ. There are 16 residues in the CDR3. Trimming left V 3 bases short and J 3 bases short, with 17 bases between. The method was immunoSEQ multiplex PCR; TCRdb's version includes in-frame clones alone and lacks a portion of them. Of 350,000 to 550,000 clones listed, nearly 90% were seen once; the top ten hold approximately 2.5%.

The gene calls are TRBV5-1 and TRBJ2-3; D might be TRBD2 (6 bases). Sequencing was performed on peripheral blood, taken in a trial of Ad26.COV2.S vaccine versus placebo. This receptor was identified in a person aged 18-65 years who received the Ad26.COV2.S COVID-19 vaccine or a placebo. The CDR3 nucleotides are TGCGCCAGCAGCTCCTTAGCGACAAGCGGGACAGATACGCAGTATTTT. This sequence encodes CASSSLATSGTDTQYF. Using reference TRBV5-1 and TRBJ2-3 for the parts outside the CDR3, the full variable domain is KAGVTQTPRYLIKTRGQQVTLSCSPISGHRSVSWYQQTPGQGLQFLFEYFSETQRNKGNFPGRFSGRQFSNSRSEMNVSTLELGDSALYLCASSSLATSGTDTQYFGPGTRLTVL.